This T cell receptor (beta chain) is drawn from a study of T cell repertoires in cytomegalovirus infection. Background on the study: It can be stated that public TCR beta signatures indicated CMV infection as well as a matching HLA type.

MiXCR was run by TCRdb on the reads, yielding one entry per CDR3 protein. Among approximately 910,000 distinct CDR3 sequences listed, roughly 30% were seen once. J gave up 6 bases and V 7 bases, and 6 bases lay outside the gene matches. The CDR3 loop spans 12 amino acids. CDR1 is MDHEN and CDR2 is SYDVKM in the germline V gene. This clonotype was counted a few times. Its antigen remains unknown. Whole-study results and caveats: Clonotype analysis showed dominance of the ex vivo response by HLA-C-restricted CMV-specific TCR beta clonotypes. CMV carriers with the relevant HLA were identified by cumulative public TCR beta family frequency.

The chain is built from TRBV28 and TRBJ2-7; 7 bases match TRBD2. Sequences were derived from cultured CD8+ T cells from PBMCs, sampled from culture after CMV antigen stimulation. The sequence was obtained from a human donor in good health (CMV status not recorded). Some clones in this sample may be carry-over from other donors' samples. CDR3 sequence reads: CASTSGAGEQYV. The CDR3 bases are TGTGCCAGCACCAGCGGGGCCGGCGAGCAGTACGTC.